This T cell receptor (beta chain) was documented in a study of blood T cell repertoires in COVID-19. The wider study: Material from acute and convalescent COVID-19 was sourced from the United States, Italy and Spain.

TCRdb's table, derived via immunoSEQ multiplex PCR, lists solely in-frame clones and lacks some. Found here are roughly 190,000 clones, about 88% of them singletons; the top ten hold around 0.77%. This clone was picked up a small number of times. Study members were between about 18 and 90 years old and lived in 20 to 30 US regions. Recovered status in Cohort 3 required two negative PCRs, clearance, or symptom resolution. There are 15 residues in the CDR3. In germline, CDR1 is SGHTA, CDR2 FQGTGA. V was cut by 4 bases and J by 6 bases, with 17 bases left in between. The source is a woman younger than 30 who had recovered from COVID-19. The gene calls are TRBV7-3 and TRBJ2-3; weak D call: TRBD2 (5 bases). The sample comprised PBMCs or T cells enriched from blood (not recorded which). The CDR3 DNA sequence: TGTGCCAGCAGCTCCAACAACGTCCCGGGGGATACGCAGTATTTT. Its protein is CASSSNNVPGDTQYF.